This T cell receptor beta chain was sequenced for a study of blood T cell repertoires in COVID-19. On the study more broadly: T cells, B-cell-depleted T cells, or PBMCs supplied cDNA or gDNA.

Sequencing used immunoSEQ multiplex PCR; TCRdb keeps in-frame clones, though not all of them. The sample yields about 230,000 clones, roughly 86% seen once. The study drew participants aged roughly 18 to 95 years from around 24 US areas. This CDR3 has 14 residues. Looked up from germline, CDR1 is SGHTA and CDR2 is FQGTGA. The ends were cut back, 1 base at V and 1 base at J, with 4 bases in the middle. The sequenced sample consisted of PBMCs or T cells enriched from blood (not recorded which). This clonotype originated in a woman aged 25 to 45 with acute COVID-19. The chain carries TRBV7-3 and TRBJ2-2; D remains ambiguous. CDR3 sequence (DNA): TGTGCCAGCAGCTTAAACAGGAACACCGGGGAGCTGTTTTTT. Translated: CASSLNRNTGELFF. Variable domain in full (rest from reference TRBV7-3 and TRBJ2-2): GAGVSQTPSNKVTEKGKYVELRCDPISGHTALYWYRQSLGQGPEFLIYFQGTGAADDSGLPNDRFFAVRPEGSVSTLKIQRTERGDSAVYLCASSLNRNTGELFFGEGSRLTVL.